This TCR beta chain was recovered during a study of cytomegalovirus exposure and HLA in healthy donors. Using immunoSEQ multiplex PCR, the repertoire was profiled, and TCRdb retains in-frame clones only, with some absent. The sample holds 100,000 to 150,000 clones, approximately 95% seen once. Study outcomes and limitations: A later analysis found first-cohort TCR clusters tended to co-occur in the 110 or so validation repertoires.

The table lists this clone with a count of one. What it binds is unknown. CDR1 is SGHAT, CDR2 FQNNGV, per germline. Trimming cost V 5 bases and J 4 bases; bases outside gene matches: 8. CDR3 size: 14 residues. The TCR comes from a man aged 18-30 years in good health and CMV-seronegative. The specimen sequenced was PBMCs. V gene TRBV11-2 combines with J gene TRBJ2-7; 7 bases align to TRBD2. The CDR3 protein is CASSPSGGGYEQYF. CDR3 nucleotide sequence: TGTGCCAGCAGCCCATCTGGGGGGGGATACGAGCAGTACTTC.